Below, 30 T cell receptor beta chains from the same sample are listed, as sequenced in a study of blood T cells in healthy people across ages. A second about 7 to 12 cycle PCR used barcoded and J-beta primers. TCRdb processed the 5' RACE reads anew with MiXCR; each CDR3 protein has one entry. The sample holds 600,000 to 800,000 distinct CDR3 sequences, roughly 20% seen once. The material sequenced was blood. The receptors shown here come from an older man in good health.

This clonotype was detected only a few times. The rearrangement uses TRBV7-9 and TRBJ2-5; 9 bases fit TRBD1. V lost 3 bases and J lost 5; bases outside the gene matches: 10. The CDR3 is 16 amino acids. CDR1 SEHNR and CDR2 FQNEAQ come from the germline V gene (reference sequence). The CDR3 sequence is CASSFFFGTGRETQYF. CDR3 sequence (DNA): TGTGCCAGCAGCTTCTTTTTCGGGACAGGGCGGGAGACCCAGTACTTC.

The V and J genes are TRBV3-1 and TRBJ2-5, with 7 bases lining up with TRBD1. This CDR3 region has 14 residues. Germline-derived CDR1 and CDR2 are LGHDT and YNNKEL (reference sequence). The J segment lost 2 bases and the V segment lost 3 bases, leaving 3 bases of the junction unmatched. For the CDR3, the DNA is TGTGCCAGCAGCCAGGACAGGATTCAAGAGACCCAGTACTTC. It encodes CASSQDRIQETQYF.

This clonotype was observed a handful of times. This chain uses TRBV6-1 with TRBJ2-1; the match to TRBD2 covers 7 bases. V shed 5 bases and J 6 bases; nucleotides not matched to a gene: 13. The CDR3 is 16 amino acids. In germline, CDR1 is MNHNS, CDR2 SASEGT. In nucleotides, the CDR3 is TGTGCCAGCAGTCTTGAGAGCGGGATATTTGTCAATGAGCAGTTCTTC. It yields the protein CASSLESGIFVNEQFF.

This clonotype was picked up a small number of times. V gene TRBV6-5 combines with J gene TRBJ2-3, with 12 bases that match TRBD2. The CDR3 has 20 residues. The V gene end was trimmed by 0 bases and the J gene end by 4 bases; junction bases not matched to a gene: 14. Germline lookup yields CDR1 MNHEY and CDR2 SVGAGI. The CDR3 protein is CASSYSVASGRAPRADTQYF. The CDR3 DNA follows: TGTGCCAGCAGTTACTCTGTCGCTAGCGGGAGGGCTCCTCGTGCAGATACGCAGTATTTT.

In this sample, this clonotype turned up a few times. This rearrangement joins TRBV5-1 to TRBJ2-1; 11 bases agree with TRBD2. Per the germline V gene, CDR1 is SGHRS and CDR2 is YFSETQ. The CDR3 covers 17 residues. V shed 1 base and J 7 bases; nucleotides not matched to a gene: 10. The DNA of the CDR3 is TGCGCCAGCAGCTTGAGACCCCTAGCGGGAGGTTCGAATGAGCAGTTCTTC. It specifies CASSLRPLAGGSNEQFF.

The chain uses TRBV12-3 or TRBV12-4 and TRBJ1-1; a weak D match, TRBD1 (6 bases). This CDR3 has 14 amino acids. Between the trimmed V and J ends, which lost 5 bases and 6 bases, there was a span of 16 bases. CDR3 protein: CASSRGQLDAEAFF. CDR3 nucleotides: TGTGCCAGCAGTCGTGGACAGCTGGACGCTGAAGCTTTCTTT.

CDR3 in DNA: TGTGCCAGCAGCCCCACCTCAAGAGGGAGAGAGACCCAGTACTTC. Its protein is CASSPTSRGRETQYF. V gene TRBV9 combines with J gene TRBJ2-5; possible D gene TRBD2, 5 bases. This CDR3 comprises 15 residues. Germline V gives CDR1 SGDLS, CDR2 YYNGEE. The V end lost 4 bases, the J end lost 4 bases, and 17 bases lay between the germline ends.

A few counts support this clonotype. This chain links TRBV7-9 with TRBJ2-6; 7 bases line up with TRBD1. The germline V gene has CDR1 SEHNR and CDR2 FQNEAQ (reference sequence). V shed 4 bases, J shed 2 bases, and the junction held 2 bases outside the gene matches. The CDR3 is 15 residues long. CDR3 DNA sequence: TGTGCCAGCAGCTATCAGGGGGCTGGGGCCAACGTCCTGACTTTC. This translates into CASSYQGAGANVLTF. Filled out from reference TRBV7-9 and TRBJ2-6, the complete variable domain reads DTGVSQNPRHKITKRGQNVTFRCDPISEHNRLYWYRQTLGQGPEFLTYFQNEAQLEKSRLLSDRFSAERPKGSFSTLEIQRTEQGDSAMYLCASSYQGAGANVLTFGAGSRLTVL.

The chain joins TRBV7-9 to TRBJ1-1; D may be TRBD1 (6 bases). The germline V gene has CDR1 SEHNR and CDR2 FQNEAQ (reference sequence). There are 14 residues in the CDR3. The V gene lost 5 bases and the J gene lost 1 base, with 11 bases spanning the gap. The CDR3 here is CASSTGTTNTEAFF. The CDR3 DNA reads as TGTGCCAGCAGCACGGGGACAACGAACACTGAAGCTTTCTTT.

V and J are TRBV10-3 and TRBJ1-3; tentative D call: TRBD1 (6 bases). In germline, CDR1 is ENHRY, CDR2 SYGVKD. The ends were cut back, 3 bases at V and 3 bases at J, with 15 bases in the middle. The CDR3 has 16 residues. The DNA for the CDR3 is TGTGCCATCAGTGACCCTCCTGAGGGGGTTGGAAACACCATATATTTT. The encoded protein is CAISDPPEGVGNTIYF.

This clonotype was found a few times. As DNA, the CDR3 is TGTGCCAGCAGCTCGGGACCGTTCTACGAGCAGTACTTC. It yields the protein CASSSGPFYEQYF. This sequence joins TRBV6-2 or TRBV6-3 and TRBJ2-7; D is perhaps TRBD1 or TRBD2 (5 bases each). Germline CDR1 is MNHEY and CDR2 is SVGEGT. The CDR3 is 13 amino acids. V was clipped by 6 bases and J by 3 bases, with 12 bases between them.

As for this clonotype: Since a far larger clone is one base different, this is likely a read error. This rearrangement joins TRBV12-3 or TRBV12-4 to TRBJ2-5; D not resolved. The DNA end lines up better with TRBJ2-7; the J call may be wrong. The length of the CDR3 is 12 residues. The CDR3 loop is CASSFTAYEQYF. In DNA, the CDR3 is TGTGCCAGCAGTTTTACGGCCTACGAGCAGTACTTC.

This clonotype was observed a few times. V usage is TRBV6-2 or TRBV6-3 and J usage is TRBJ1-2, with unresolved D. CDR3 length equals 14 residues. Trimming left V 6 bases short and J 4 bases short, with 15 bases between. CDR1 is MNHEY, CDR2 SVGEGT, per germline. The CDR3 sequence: CASSEASALYGYTF. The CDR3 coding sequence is TGTGCCAGCAGCGAAGCCTCGGCCCTCTATGGCTACACCTTC.

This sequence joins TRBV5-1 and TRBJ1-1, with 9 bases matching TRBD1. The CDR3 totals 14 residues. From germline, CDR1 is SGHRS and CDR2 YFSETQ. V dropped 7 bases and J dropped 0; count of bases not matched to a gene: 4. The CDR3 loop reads CASGYRGLNTEAFF. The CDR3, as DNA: TGCGCCAGCGGGTACAGGGGGCTGAACACTGAAGCTTTCTTT.

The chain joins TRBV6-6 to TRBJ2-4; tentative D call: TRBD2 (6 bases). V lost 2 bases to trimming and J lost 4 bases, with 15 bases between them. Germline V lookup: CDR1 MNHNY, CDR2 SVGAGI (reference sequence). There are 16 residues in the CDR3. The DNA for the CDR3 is TGTGCCAGCAGTTACGGTGGTGGCGGGGAAAAAAACATTCAGTACTTC. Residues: CASSYGGGGEKNIQYF.

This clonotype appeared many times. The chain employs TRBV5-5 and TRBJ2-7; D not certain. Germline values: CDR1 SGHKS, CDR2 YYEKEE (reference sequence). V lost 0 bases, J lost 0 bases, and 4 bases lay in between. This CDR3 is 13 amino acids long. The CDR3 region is CASSLVPSYEQYF. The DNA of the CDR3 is TGTGCCAGCAGCTTGGTTCCCTCCTACGAGCAGTACTTC.

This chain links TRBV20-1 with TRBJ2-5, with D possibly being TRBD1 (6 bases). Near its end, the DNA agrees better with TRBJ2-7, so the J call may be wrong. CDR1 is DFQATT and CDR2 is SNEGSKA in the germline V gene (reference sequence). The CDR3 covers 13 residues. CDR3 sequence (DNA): TGCAGTGCTAGTCATGGACAGCCCTACGAGCAGTACTTC. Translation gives CSASHGQPYEQYF.

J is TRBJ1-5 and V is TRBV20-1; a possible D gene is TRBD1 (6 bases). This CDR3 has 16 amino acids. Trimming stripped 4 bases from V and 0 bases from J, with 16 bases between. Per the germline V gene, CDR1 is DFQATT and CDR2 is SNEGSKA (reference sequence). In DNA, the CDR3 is TGCAGTGCTATGATCGGGGGCTTTTATAGCAATCAGCCCCAGCATTTT. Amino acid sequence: CSAMIGGFYSNQPQHF.

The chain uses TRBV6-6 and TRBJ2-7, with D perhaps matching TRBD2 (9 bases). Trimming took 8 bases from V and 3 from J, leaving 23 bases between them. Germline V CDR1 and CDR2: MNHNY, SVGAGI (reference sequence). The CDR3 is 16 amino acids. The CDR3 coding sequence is TGTGCCAGCGGGCGGGCTAGCGGGGACAGGTACTACGAGCAGTACTTC. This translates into CASGRASGDRYYEQYF.

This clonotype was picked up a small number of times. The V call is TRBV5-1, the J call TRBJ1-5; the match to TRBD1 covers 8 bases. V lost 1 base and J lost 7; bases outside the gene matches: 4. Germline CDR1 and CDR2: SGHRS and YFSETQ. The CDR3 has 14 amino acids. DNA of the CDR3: TGCGCCAGCAGCTTGACAGGGGGGCCCCAGCCCCAGCATTTT. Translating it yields CASSLTGGPQPQHF.

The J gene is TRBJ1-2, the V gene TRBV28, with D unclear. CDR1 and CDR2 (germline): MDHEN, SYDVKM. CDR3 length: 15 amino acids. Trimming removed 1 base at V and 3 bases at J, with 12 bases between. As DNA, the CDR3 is TGTGCCAGCAGTTTATTGAGGGTAACGGACTATGGCTACACCTTC. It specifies CASSLLRVTDYGYTF.

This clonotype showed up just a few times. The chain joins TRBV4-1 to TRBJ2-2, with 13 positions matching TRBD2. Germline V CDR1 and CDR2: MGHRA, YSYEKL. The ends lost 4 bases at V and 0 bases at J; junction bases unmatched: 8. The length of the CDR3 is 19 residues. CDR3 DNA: TGCGCCAGCAGCCGCTCCGGGACTAGCGGGACCCCGAACACCGGGGAGCTGTTTTTT. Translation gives CASSRSGTSGTPNTGELFF.

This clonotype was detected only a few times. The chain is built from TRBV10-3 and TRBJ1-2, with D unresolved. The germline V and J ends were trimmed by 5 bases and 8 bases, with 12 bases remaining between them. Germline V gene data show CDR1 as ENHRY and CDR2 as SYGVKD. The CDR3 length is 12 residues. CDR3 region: CAISQDERGYTF. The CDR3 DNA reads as TGTGCCATCAGTCAGGACGAAAGAGGCTACACCTTC.

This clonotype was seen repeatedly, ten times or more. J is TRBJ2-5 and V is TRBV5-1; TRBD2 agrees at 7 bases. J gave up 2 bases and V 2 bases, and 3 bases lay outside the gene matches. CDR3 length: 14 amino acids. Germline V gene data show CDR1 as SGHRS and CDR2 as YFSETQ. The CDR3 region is CASSFPGLQETQYF. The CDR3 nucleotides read TGCGCCAGCAGCTTTCCGGGACTACAAGAGACCCAGTACTTC.

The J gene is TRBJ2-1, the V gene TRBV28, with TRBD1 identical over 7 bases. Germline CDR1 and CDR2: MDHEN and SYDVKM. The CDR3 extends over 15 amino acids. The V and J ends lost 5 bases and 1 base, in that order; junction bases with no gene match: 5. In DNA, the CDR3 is TGTGCCAGCAGTACCCGACAGGGATCCTACAATGAGCAGTTCTTC. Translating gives CASSTRQGSYNEQFF.

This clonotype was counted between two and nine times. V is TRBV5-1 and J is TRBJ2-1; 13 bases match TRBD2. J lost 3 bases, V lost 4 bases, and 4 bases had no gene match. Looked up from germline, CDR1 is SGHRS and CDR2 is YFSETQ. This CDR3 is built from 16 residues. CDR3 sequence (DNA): TGCGCCAGCAGCCCACTAGCGGGAGGGTACTACAATGAGCAGTTCTTC. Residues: CASSPLAGGYYNEQFF.

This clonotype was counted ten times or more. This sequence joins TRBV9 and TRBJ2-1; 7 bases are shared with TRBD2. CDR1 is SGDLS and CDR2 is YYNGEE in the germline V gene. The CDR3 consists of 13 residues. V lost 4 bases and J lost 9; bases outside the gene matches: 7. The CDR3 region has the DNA TGTGCCAGCAGCATCGGGCGGGAGTTTGAGCAGTTCTTC. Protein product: CASSIGREFEQFF.

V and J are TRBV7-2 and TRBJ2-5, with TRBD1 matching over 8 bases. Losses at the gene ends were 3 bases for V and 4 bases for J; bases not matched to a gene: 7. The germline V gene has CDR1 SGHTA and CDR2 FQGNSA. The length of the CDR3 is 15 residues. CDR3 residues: CASSFQTGVRETQYF. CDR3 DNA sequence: TGTGCCAGCAGCTTTCAGACAGGGGTACGAGAGACCCAGTACTTC.

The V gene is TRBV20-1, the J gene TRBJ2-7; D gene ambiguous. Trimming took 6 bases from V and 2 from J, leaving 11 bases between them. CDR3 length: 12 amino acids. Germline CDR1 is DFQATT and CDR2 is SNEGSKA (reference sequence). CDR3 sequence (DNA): TGCAGTGCCCCGGACGACACCTACGAGCAGTACTTC. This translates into CSAPDDTYEQYF.

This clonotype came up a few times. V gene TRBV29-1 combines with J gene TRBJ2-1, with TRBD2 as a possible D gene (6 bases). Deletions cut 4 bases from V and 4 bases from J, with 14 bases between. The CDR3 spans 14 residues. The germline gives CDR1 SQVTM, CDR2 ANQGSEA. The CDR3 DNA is TGCAGCGTTGCCCGGGGGTCGGAGTACAATGAGCAGTTCTTC. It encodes CSVARGSEYNEQFF.